This TCR beta chain was sequenced during a study of T-cell reconstitution after alpha-beta-depleted transplantation in children. The library targeted TCRbeta and was prepared with unique molecular identifiers. TCRdb processed the PCR reads anew with MiXCR; each CDR3 protein has one entry. The sample yields 300,000 to 400,000 distinct CDR3 sequences, 13% seen once. Per the germline V gene, CDR1 is DFQATT and CDR2 is SNEGSKA (reference sequence). V lost 6 bases to trimming and J lost 0 bases; unmatched junction nucleotides: 4. CDR3 length: 13 amino acids. This clonotype was detected only a few times. The sequence was collected from a human donor who donated a stem cell graft to a child with Fanconi anemia. V gene TRBV20-1 combines with J gene TRBJ1-1, with 7 bases matching TRBD1. This specimen was PBMCs, taken from the stem cell graft. The CDR3 DNA reads TGCAGTGCCAAGGGGGCAGTGAACACTGAAGCTTTCTTT. Protein product: CSAKGAVNTEAFF.